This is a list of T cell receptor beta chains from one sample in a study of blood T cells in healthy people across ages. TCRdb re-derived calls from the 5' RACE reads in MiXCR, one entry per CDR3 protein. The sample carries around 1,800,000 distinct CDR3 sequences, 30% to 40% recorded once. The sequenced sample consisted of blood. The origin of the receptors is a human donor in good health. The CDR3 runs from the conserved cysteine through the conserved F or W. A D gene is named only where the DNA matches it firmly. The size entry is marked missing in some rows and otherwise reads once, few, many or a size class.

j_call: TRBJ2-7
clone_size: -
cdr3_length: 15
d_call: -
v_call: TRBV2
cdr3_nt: TGTGCCAGTAGTGAAGGAATGACACGGACCTACGAGCAGTACTTC
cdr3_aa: CASSEGMTRTYEQYF

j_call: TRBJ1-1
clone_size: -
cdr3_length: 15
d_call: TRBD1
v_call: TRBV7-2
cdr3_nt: TGTGCCAGCAGCCTCCTGACAGGGTTGTGGACTGAAGCTTTCTTT
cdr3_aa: CASSLLTGLWTEAFF

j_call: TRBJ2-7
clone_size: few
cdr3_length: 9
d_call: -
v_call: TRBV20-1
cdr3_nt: TGCAGTGCTAGTGCTGAGCAGTACTTC
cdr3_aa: CSASAEQYF

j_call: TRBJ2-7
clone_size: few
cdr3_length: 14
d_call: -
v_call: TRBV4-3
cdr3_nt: TGCGCCAGCAGTCTGTCTGCGGACCCCTACGAGCAGTACTTC
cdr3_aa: CASSLSADPYEQYF

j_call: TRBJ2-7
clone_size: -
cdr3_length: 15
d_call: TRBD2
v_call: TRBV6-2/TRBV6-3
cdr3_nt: TGTGCCAGCAGCTACGGGACTACGGCTTCCTACGAGCAGTACTTC
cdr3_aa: CASSYGTTASYEQYF

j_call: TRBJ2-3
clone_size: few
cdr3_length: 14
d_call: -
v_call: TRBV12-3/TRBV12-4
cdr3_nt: TGTGCCAGCAGCCTCGGCTTCTTCACAGATACGCAGTATTTT
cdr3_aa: CASSLGFFTDTQYF

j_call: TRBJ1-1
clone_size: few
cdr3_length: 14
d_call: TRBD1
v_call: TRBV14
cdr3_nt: TGTGCCAGCAGCCAAGTAACAGGGGATACTGAAGCTTTCTTT
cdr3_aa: CASSQVTGDTEAFF

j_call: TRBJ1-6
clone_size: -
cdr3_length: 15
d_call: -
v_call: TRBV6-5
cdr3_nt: TGTGCCAGCAACGCGTACCGGTCCTATAATTCACCCCTCCACTTT
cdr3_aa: CASNAYRSYNSPLHF

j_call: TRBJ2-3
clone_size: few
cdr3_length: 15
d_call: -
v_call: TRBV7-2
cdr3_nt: TGTGCCAGCACCACCGACACTCCTAGCACAGATACGCAGTATTTT
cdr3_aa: CASTTDTPSTDTQYF

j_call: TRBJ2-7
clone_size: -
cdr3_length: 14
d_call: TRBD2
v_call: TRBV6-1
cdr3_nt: TGTGCCAGCAGTGGACTAGCGGGATACTACGAGCAGTACTTC
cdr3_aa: CASSGLAGYYEQYF

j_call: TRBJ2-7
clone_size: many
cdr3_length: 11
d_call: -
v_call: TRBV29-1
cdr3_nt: TGCAGCGTTGATTTGGGCTACGAGCAGTACTTC
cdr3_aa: CSVDLGYEQYF

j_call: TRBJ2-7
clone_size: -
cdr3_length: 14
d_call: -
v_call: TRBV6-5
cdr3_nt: TGTGCCAGCAGTCCCCGGATCCCCCCGGGCGAGCAGTACTTC
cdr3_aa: CASSPRIPPGEQYF

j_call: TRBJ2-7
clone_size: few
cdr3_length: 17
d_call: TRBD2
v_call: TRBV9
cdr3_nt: TGTGCCAGCAGCGCCTTAGCGGGGGGCTCCTTTCTCTACGAGCAGTACTTC
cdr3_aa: CASSALAGGSFLYEQYF

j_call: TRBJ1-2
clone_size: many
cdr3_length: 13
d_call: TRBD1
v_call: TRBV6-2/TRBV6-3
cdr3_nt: TGTGCCAGCAGCCGGGACAGAACATATGGCTACACCTTC
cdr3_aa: CASSRDRTYGYTF

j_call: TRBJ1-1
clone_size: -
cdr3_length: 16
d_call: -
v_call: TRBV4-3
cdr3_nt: TGCGCCAGCAGCCAGAGTGTGGGGTCTTTAAACACTGAAGCTTTCTTT
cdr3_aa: CASSQSVGSLNTEAFF

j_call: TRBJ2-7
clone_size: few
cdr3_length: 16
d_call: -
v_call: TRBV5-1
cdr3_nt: TGCGCCAGCAGCTTGTCGTCACAAGGAGCCTCCTACGAGCAGTACTTC
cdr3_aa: CASSLSSQGASYEQYF

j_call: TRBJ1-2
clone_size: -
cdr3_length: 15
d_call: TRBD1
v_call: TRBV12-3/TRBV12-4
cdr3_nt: TGTGCCAGCAGTTTAGTCGGGACAGACCCTAACGGCTACACCTTC
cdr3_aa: CASSLVGTDPNGYTF

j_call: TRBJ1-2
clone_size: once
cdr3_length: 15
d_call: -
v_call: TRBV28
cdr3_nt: TGTGCCAGCTTTCTGGCCCCGACCCAGGGGAACGGCTACACCTTC
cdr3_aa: CASFLAPTQGNGYTF

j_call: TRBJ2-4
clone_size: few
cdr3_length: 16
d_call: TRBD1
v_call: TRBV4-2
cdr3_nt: TGTGCCAGCAGCCGCGGACTTCAACAGGGGGGAAACATTCAGTACTTC
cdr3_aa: CASSRGLQQGGNIQYF

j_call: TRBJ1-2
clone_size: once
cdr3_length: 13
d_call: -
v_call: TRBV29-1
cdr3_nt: TGCAGCGTCACTGGTAGGGCCACCAGGGACTACACCTTC
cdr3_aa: CSVTGRATRDYTF

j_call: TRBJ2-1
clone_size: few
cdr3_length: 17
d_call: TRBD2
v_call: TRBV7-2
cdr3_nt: TGTGCCAGCAGCTTAGCACTAGGATCCCGGGGGGAGAATGAGCAGTTCTTC
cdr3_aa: CASSLALGSRGENEQFF

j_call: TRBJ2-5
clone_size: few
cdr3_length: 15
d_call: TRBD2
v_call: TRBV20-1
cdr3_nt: TGCAGTGCTAGAGGAGACGGCGGGGGTTTAGAGACCCAGTACTTC
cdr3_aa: CSARGDGGGLETQYF

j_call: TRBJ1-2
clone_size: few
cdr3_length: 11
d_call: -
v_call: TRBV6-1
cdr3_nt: TGTGCCAGCAAACGGGACTATGGCTACACCTTC
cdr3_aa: CASKRDYGYTF

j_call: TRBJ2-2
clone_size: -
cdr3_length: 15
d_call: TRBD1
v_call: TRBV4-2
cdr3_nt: TGTGCCAGCAGCGCTGACAGGGAGAGAAACGGGGAGCTGTTTTTT
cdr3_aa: CASSADRERNGELFF

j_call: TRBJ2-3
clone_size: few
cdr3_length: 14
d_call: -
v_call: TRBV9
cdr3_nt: TGTGCCAGCAGCGTAGGGCCTCTCACAGATACGCAGTATTTT
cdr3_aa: CASSVGPLTDTQYF

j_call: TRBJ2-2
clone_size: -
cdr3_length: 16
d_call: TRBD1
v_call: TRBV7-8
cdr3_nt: TGTGCCAGCAGCTTATACAGGGGACGGAACACCGGGGAGCTGTTTTTT
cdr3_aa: CASSLYRGRNTGELFF

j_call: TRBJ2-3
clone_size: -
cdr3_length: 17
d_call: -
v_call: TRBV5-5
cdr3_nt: TGTGCCAGCAGCTTGTTCCGGTTCGCGGTGGATCCGGATACGCAGTATTTT
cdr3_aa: CASSLFRFAVDPDTQYF

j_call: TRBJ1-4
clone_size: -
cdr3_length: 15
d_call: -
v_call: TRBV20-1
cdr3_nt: TGCAGTGCTAGAGATCTGGAAACAACTAATGAAAAACTGTTTTTT
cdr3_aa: CSARDLETTNEKLFF

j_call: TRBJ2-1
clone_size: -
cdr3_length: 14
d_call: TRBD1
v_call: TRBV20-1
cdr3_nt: TGCAGTGCTAGAGACGACAGGGTGAACAATGAGCAGTTCTTC
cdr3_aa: CSARDDRVNNEQFF

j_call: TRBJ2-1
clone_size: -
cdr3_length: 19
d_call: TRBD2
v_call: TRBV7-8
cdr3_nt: TGTGCCAGCAGCCCACGGACTAGCGAGGGCCAGAGCTCCTACAATGAGCAGTTCTTC
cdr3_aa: CASSPRTSEGQSSYNEQFF

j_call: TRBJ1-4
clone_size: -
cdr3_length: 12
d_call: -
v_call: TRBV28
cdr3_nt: TGTGCCAGCAGTGTCCTTACAGGCGGACTGTTTTTT
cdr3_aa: CASSVLTGGLFF

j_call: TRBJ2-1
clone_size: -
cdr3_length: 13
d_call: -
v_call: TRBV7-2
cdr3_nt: TGTGCCAGCAGCTGGATGAGGGGGGGTGAGCAGTTCTTC
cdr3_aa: CASSWMRGGEQFF

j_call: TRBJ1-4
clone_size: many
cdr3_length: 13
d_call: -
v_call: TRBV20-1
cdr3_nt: TGCAGTGTAGGAGGTTCAACTAATGAAAAACTGTTTTTT
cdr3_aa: CSVGGSTNEKLFF

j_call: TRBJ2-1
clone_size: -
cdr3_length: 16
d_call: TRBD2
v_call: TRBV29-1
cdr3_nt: TGCAGCGCCCGAACCTCTAATAGCGGGGGGCTGAACGAGCAGTTCTTC
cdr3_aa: CSARTSNSGGLNEQFF

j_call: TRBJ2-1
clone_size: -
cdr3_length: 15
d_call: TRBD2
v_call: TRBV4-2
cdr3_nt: TGTGCCAGCAGCCATTATAGCGGGGGGGTCAATGAGCAGTTCTTC
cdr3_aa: CASSHYSGGVNEQFF

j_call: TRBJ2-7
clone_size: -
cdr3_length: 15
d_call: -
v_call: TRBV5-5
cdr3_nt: TGTGCCAGCAGGCAAGGGACGGAGAGGGTCTACGAGCAGTACTTC
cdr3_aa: CASRQGTERVYEQYF

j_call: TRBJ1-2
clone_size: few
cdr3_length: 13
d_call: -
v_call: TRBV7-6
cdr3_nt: TGTGCCAGCAGCTTAGATTTTAACTATGGCTACACCTTC
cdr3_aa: CASSLDFNYGYTF

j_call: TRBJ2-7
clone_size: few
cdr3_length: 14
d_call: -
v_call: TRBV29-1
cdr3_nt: TGCAGCGCATCCCGGGACCCCCGGGATGACGAGCAGTACTTC
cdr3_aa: CSASRDPRDDEQYF

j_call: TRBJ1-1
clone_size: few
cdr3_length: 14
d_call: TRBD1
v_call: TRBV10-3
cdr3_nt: TGTGCCATTCAAGGACAGGGAGGGGGCACTGAAGCTTTCTTT
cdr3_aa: CAIQGQGGGTEAFF

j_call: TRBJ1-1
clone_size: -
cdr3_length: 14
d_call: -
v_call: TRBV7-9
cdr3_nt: TGTGCCAGCAGCTTTACCGGAGAGGTCACTGAAGCTTTCTTT
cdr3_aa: CASSFTGEVTEAFF

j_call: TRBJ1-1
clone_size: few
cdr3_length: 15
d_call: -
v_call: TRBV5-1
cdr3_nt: TGCGCCAGCAGCTTGGAAGCCAGCTTGAACACTGAAGCTTTCTTT
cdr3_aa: CASSLEASLNTEAFF

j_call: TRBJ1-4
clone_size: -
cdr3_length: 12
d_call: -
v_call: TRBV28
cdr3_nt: TGTGCCAGCAGTTTCCCACGGGAAAAACTGTTTTTT
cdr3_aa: CASSFPREKLFF

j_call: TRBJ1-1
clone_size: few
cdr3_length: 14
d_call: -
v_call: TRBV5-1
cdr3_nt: TGCGCCAGCAGCTTCCAGAACGGGGGCACTGAAGCTTTCTTT
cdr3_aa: CASSFQNGGTEAFF

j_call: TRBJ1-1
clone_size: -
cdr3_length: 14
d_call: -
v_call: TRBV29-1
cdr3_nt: TGCAGCGTTGAAGATCCGTTTCTAAACACTGAAGCTTTCTTT
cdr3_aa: CSVEDPFLNTEAFF

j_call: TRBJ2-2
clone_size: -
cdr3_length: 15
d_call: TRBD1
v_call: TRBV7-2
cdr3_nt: TGTGCCAGCTGCTCAAGAGGGACAGGGCCCGGGGAGCTGTTTTTT
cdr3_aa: CASCSRGTGPGELFF

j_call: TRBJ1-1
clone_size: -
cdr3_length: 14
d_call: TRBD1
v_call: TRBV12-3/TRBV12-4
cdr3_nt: TGTGCCAGCAGTTTTTCCGACAGGGCCACTGAAGCTTTCTTT
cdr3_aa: CASSFSDRATEAFF

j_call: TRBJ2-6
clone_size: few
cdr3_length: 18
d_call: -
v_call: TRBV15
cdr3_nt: TGTGCCACCAGCAGAGTGCCGGGGAGTGTGGCTGGGGCCAACGTCCTGACTTTC
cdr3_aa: CATSRVPGSVAGANVLTF

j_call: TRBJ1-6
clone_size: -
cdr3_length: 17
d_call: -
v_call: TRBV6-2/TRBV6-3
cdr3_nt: TGTGCCAGCAGCCCTGGGACATTAAGCTCCTATAATTCACCCCTCCACTTT
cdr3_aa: CASSPGTLSSYNSPLHF

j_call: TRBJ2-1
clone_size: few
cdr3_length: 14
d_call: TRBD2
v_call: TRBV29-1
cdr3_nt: TGCTCCATCTGGACTAGCGATAAACGCAATGAGCAGTTCTTC
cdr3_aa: CSIWTSDKRNEQFF

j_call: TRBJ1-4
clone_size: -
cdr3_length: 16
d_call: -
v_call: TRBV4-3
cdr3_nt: TGCGCCAGCAATCGGAATATAAATCGGGGCGATGAAAAACTGTTTTTT
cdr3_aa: CASNRNINRGDEKLFF

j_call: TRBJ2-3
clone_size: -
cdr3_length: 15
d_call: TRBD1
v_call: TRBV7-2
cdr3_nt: TGTGCCAGCAGCTCCCGGGACAGGACAGTGGATACGCAGTATTTT
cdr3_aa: CASSSRDRTVDTQYF

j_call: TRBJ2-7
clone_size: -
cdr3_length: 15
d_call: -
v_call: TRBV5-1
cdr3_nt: TGCGCCAGCACCTCGACGGTTGGGCGAAGGGGCGAGCAGTACTTC
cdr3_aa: CASTSTVGRRGEQYF

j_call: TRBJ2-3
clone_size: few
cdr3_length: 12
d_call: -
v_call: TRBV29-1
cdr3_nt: TGCAGCGCCGGGGACAGCACAGATACGCAGTATTTT
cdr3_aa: CSAGDSTDTQYF

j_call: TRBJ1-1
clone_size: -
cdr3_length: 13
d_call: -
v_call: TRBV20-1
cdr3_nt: TGCAGTGCAACCCAAGGGGACGGCACTGAAGCTTTCTTT
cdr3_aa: CSATQGDGTEAFF